Reported below is one T cell receptor beta chain. Antigen: not known. The data were obtained in a study of vaccination and CD4 T cells after COVID-19. Scientists ran DNA taken from cultured CD4+ T cells through the Oncomine TCR Beta short-read assay for sequencing. TCRdb called the PCR reads again in MiXCR, with one record for every CDR3 protein. The table records more than 20,000 distinct CDR3 sequences, around two fifths of them present only once. Noted time point: late sampling 161 to 241 days after vaccination in a few convalescent patients. Regarding treatment: roughly 11-day PBMC culture with coronavirus spike peptide pools or control peptides (ViraFEST assay). Researchers reported culturing about 2 million PBMCs per well with 8 to 10 IU/ml IL-2 and about 10 ug/ml peptide pools. The receptor's source is a human donor who had recovered from COVID-19. The material sequenced was CD4+ T cells from blood, cultured in vitro, taken about 7 months after SARS-CoV-2 vaccination.

The CDR3, as DNA: TGTGCCAGCAGTTCCCCTAACAATGAGCAGTTCTTC. Amino acid sequence: CASSSPNNEQFF. This chain links TRBV6-2 or TRBV6-3 with TRBJ2-1; no clear D gene. The germline V and J ends were trimmed by 4 bases and 5 bases, with 6 bases remaining between them. CDR3 size: 12 residues. The germline CDR1 and CDR2 sequences are MNHEY and SVGEGT.